One TCR beta chain is described in this entry. V shed 5 bases and J 4 bases; nucleotides not matched to a gene: 10. Germline V gene lookup returns CDR1 LGHNT and CDR2 FRNRAP. The CDR3 totals 18 residues. This sample is part of a study of shared T cell receptors in the human thymus. Using immunoSEQ multiplex PCR, the repertoire was profiled, and TCRdb retains in-frame clones only, with some absent. The data contain about 730,000 clones, 70% to 90% of them singletons. Separately, the same data were catalogued under a study of human thymus T cells. As that report states: The source of the thymus tissue was resections taken during corrective heart surgery. Gene usage (both V and J) appeared biased in thymic and blood repertoires.

The sequencing input was thymocytes. The clonotype comes from a girl less than two years old with a congenital heart defect. The genes are TRBV12-5 and TRBJ2-3, with 15 bases aligning to TRBD2. CDR3 residues: CASGPGLAGGARADTQYF. CDR3 DNA: TGTGCTAGTGGTCCGGGACTAGCGGGGGGCGCACGGGCAGATACGCAGTATTTT.